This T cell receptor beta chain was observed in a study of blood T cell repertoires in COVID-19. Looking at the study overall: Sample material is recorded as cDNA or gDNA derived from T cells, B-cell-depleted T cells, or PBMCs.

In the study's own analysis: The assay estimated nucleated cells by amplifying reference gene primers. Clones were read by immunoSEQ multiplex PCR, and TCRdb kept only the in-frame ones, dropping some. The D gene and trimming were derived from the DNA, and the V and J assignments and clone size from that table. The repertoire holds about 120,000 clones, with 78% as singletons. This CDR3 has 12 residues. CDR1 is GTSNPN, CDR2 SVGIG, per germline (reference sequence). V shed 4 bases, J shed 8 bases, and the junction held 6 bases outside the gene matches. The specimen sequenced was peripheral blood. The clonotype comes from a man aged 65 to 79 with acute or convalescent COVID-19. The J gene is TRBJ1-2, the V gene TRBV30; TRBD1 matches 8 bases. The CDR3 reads CAWTLTGDGYTF. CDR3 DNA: TGTGCCTGGACCTTGACAGGGGACGGCTACACCTTC.